This T cell receptor (beta chain) was identified in a study of molecular identifiers for immune sequencing clone quantification. Preparation of the bulk TCR libraries relied on previously described methods and listed TCR primers. TCRdb passed the PCR reads through MiXCR, listing each CDR3 protein once. Counted here are about 86,000 distinct CDR3 sequences, nearly 25% occurring once; the ten biggest clones make up 0.78%. There are 15 residues in the CDR3. J gave up 2 bases and V 5 bases, and 5 bases lay outside the gene matches. Germline lookup yields CDR1 LNHDA and CDR2 SQIVND (reference sequence). The sample comprised naive CD8+ T cells from blood, with Jurkat cell RNA spiked in. The subset was: FACS-sorted CD8+CD4-CCR7+CD45RA+ naive T cells. The source is a human donor in good health. Some libraries in this study had Jurkat cell RNA spiked in. The V and J genes are TRBV19 and TRBJ2-3, with TRBD2 matching 9 bases. This CDR3 reads CASSAIAGATDTQYF. The CDR3 coding sequence is TGTGCCAGTAGTGCGATAGCGGGGGCCACAGATACGCAGTATTTT.